A single sample is the source of the 25 T cell receptor beta chains below, sequenced in a study of blood T cells in healthy people across ages. A sample-barcoded 5' primer and a J-beta primer mix were used in a second PCR of roughly 7 to 11 cycles. TCRdb fed the 5' RACE reads into MiXCR, producing one record per CDR3 protein. The sample shows approximately 760,000 distinct CDR3 sequences, approximately 25% of them seen only once. A further study also used this sample, focusing on T cells of mothers and their children.

Specimen: blood. The receptors were gathered from a boy aged 5 to 17 in good health.

This clonotype was counted between two and nine times. Here the CDR3 reads CASSLAPGTGFDEQFF. The DNA for the CDR3 is TGTGCCAGCAGCTTAGCCCCCGGGACAGGGTTCGATGAGCAGTTCTTC. V and J are TRBV11-1 and TRBJ2-1; 9 positions agree with TRBD1. The CDR3 spans 16 residues. With 0 bases clipped from V and 8 bases from J, the junction kept 8 bases outside the gene matches. Looked up from germline, CDR1 is SGHAT and CDR2 is FQDESV (reference sequence).

The chain has TRBV28 and TRBJ2-5, with 10 nucleotides matching TRBD1. The DNA end favors TRBJ2-1, so the J call may be wrong. CDR3 length equals 12 residues. In germline, CDR1 is MDHEN, CDR2 SYDVKM. The CDR3 spells CASTTRQGAQFF. The DNA for the CDR3 is TGTGCCAGCACCACTAGACAGGGGGCTCAGTTCTTC.

CDR3 in amino acids: CATGPTTNTEAFF. The CDR3 coding sequence is TGTGCCACCGGACCGACAACGAACACTGAAGCTTTCTTT. The V and J genes are TRBV24-1 and TRBJ1-1; D is unclear. The CDR3 spans 13 residues. V was cut by 9 bases and J by 1 base, with 11 bases left in between. Germline V lookup: CDR1 KGHDR, CDR2 SFDVKD.

This clonotype came up a few times. The rearrangement joins TRBV21-1 to TRBJ2-5; the D segment call TRBD2 is taken from the table without a DNA check. TRBV21-1 is a recognized pseudogene. This CDR3 has 14 amino acids. CDR3 bases: TGTGCCAGCGAGGGACTAGCGGGTGTAGAGACCCAGTACTTC. Residues: CASEGLAGVETQYF.

V gene TRBV24-1 combines with J gene TRBJ2-3; D is possibly TRBD1 (5 bases). Between the trimmed V and J ends, which lost 1 base and 7 bases, there was a span of 11 bases. Germline loops: CDR1 KGHDR, CDR2 SFDVKD. CDR3 size: 14 residues. This CDR3 reads CATSDFRDSHTQYF. In DNA form, the CDR3 reads TGTGCCACCAGTGATTTCAGGGATTCGCATACGCAGTATTTT.

The rearrangement joins TRBV20-1 to TRBJ1-1; no clear D gene. Trimming cost V 0 bases and J 5 bases, with 13 bases left between them. The CDR3 covers 14 residues. The germline CDR1 and CDR2 sequences are DFQATT and SNEGSKA (reference sequence). The CDR3 DNA is TGCAGTGCTAGAGATCGGAGGTCCGCAACTGAAGCTTTCTTT. Its translation: CSARDRRSATEAFF.

This clonotype was observed many times. The chain carries TRBV7-9 and TRBJ1-5; D perhaps matches TRBD1 (5 bases). V was clipped by 11 bases and J by 4 bases, with 15 bases between them. Germline assignment: CDR1 SEHNR and CDR2 FQNEAQ (reference sequence). The CDR3 loop spans 13 amino acids. CDR3 in amino acids: CAGGEGSNQPQHF. The CDR3 nucleotides read TGTGCCGGGGGTGAGGGATCGAATCAGCCCCAGCATTTT.

Only a few counts were recorded for this clonotype. This rearrangement joins TRBV4-1 to TRBJ2-5, with a possible D match to TRBD1 (6 bases). Germline assignment: CDR1 MGHRA and CDR2 YSYEKL. The CDR3 totals 14 residues. Trimming took off 2 bases at V and 5 bases at J, with 12 bases between the two ends. The CDR3 protein is CASSQPGQTETQYF. DNA of the CDR3: TGCGCCAGCAGCCAACCCGGACAGACGGAGACCCAGTACTTC.

The table lists this clonotype with a few counts. This rearrangement joins TRBV7-2 to TRBJ2-4; a possible D gene is TRBD1 (6 bases). Germline CDR1 is SGHTA and CDR2 is FQGNSA. This CDR3 is built from 15 residues. Trimming cost V 3 bases and J 3 bases, with 12 bases left between them. CDR3 bases: TGTGCCAGCAGCTTTTTTCCCAGGGGCAAAAACATTCAGTACTTC. Its protein is CASSFFPRGKNIQYF.

The chain links TRBV7-2 to TRBJ1-4; D unresolved. Germline CDR1 is SGHTA and CDR2 is FQGNSA. The CDR3 is 14 amino acids. V was trimmed by 2 bases and J by 7 bases, leaving 11 bases between them. Written as DNA, the CDR3 is TGTGCCAGCAGCTTAACAACGATGTCTGAAAAACTGTTTTTT. It encodes CASSLTTMSEKLFF.

The chain links TRBV21-1 to TRBJ2-3; TRBD2 is the table's D call, not checked against the DNA. TRBV21-1 is a recognized pseudogene. The CDR3 covers 19 residues. CDR3 sequence reads: CASSRGSGSGKSSTDTQYF. The DNA of the CDR3 is TGTGCCAGCAGCCGAGGGAGCGGGAGTGGTAAATCTAGCACAGATACGCAGTATTTT.

J is TRBJ2-1 and V is TRBV20-1, with TRBD2 identical over 8 bases. The CDR3 is 14 amino acids. The J segment lost 2 bases and the V segment lost 4 bases, leaving 4 bases of the junction unmatched. The V gene's germline CDR1 is DFQATT and CDR2 SNEGSKA (reference sequence). The CDR3 loop is CSAIAGGTYNEQFF. The DNA for the CDR3 is TGCAGTGCTATCGCGGGGGGAACCTACAATGAGCAGTTCTTC.

The V call is TRBV7-9, the J call TRBJ1-2, with a possible D match to TRBD1 (6 bases). Trimming took off 5 bases at V and 4 bases at J, with 14 bases between the two ends. In germline, CDR1 is SEHNR, CDR2 FQNEAQ (reference sequence). The CDR3 is 14 residues long. In DNA form, the CDR3 reads TGTGCCAGCAGCCCAGGGGAGGGAATCTATGGCTACACCTTC. Translated: CASSPGEGIYGYTF.

Remarks on this clonotype: This may be a read error, as it is one base from a much larger clone. This chain links TRBV5-1 with TRBJ2-5; 7 nucleotides line up with TRBD1. CDR1 is SGHRS and CDR2 is YFSETQ in the germline V gene. This CDR3 region has 15 residues. Trimming took 3 bases from V and 4 from J; bases not matched to a gene: 9. In DNA, the CDR3 is TGCGCCAGCAGCTCCTTAACAGGGGAACGAGAGACCCAGTACTTC. Its translation is CASSSLTGERETQYF. Full variable domain (remainder filled in from reference TRBV5-1 and TRBJ2-5): KAGVTQTPRYLIKTRGQQVTLSCSPISGHRSVSWYQQTPGQGLQFLFEYFSETQRNKGNFPGRFSGRQFSNSRSEMNVSTLELGDSALYLCASSSLTGERETQYFGPGTRLLVL.

This clonotype has a handful of counts. This chain connects TRBV12-3 or TRBV12-4 to TRBJ2-3; TRBD2 matches at 8 bases. Trimming took 7 bases from V and 2 from J; bases not matched to a gene: 11. The CDR3 is made up of 16 amino acids. CDR3: CASKTHKAGDTDTQYF. Here the CDR3 DNA reads TGTGCCAGCAAAACCCATAAAGCGGGGGACACAGATACGCAGTATTTT.

This clonotype was seen more than once but under ten times. CDR3 amino acids: CSVVIGNNEQFF. In DNA form, the CDR3 reads TGCAGCGTTGTAATCGGCAACAATGAGCAGTTCTTC. The chain has TRBV29-1 and TRBJ2-5; D call uncertain. The DNA end is a closer match to TRBJ2-1, so the J assignment may be wrong. There are 12 residues in the CDR3. From germline, CDR1 is SQVTM and CDR2 ANQGSEA.

This clonotype has a handful of counts. This chain uses TRBV25-1 with TRBJ2-4; D is undetermined. Germline V gene data show CDR1 as MGHDK and CDR2 as SYGVNS. This CDR3 is built from 15 residues. V was shortened by 3 bases and J by 1 base, with 10 bases between the two germline ends. Here the CDR3 DNA reads TGTGCCAGCAGTGAGATAACGGAGGCCAAAAACATTCAGTACTTC. The encoded protein is CASSEITEAKNIQYF. Full variable domain (missing parts from reference TRBV25-1 and TRBJ2-4): EADIYQTPRYLVIGTGKKITLECSQTMGHDKMYWYQQDPGMELHLIHYSYGVNSTEKGDLSSESTVSRIRTEHFPLTLESARPSHTSQYLCASSEITEAKNIQYFGAGTRLSVL.

The genes are TRBV7-3 and TRBJ2-1; TRBD2 matches 9 bases. V lost 1 base to trimming and J lost 0 bases; unmatched junction nucleotides: 4. The CDR3 has 17 residues. The V gene's germline CDR1 is SGHTA and CDR2 FQGTGA. The CDR3 reads CASSLIGGGGSYNEQFF. CDR3 in DNA: TGTGCCAGCAGCTTAATCGGCGGGGGGGGCTCCTACAATGAGCAGTTCTTC.

The gene calls are TRBV10-3 and TRBJ2-3; D ambiguous. The CDR3 is made up of 13 amino acids. V lost 11 bases to trimming and J lost 0 bases, with 12 bases between them. Germline V gene sequence: CDR1 ENHRY, CDR2 SYGVKD. The CDR3 coding sequence is TGTGCCCCCCACCCCGGCAGCACAGATACGCAGTATTTT. As protein: CAPHPGSTDTQYF.

The V gene is TRBV13, the J gene TRBJ2-5; possible D gene TRBD2, 6 bases. This CDR3 spans 14 amino acids. Germline V gene data show CDR1 as PRHDT and CDR2 as FYEKMQ (reference sequence). Trimming removed 2 bases at V and 4 bases at J, with 11 bases between. CDR3: CASSLRAEGETQYF. The DNA for the CDR3 is TGTGCCAGCAGCTTAAGGGCGGAGGGAGAGACCCAGTACTTC. Variable domain in full (rest from reference TRBV13 and TRBJ2-5): AAGVIQSPRHLIKEKRETATLKCYPIPRHDTVYWYQQGPGQDPQFLISFYEKMQSDKGSIPDRFSAQQFSDYHSELNMSSLELGDSALYFCASSLRAEGETQYFGPGTRLLVL.

V gene TRBV12-3 or TRBV12-4 combines with J gene TRBJ2-1, with 8 bases lining up with TRBD2. The CDR3 totals 18 residues. The V gene end was trimmed by 4 bases and the J gene end by 5 bases; junction bases not matched to a gene: 16. The CDR3 sequence: CASSSDFWTSSNDNEQFF. CDR3 in DNA: TGTGCCAGCAGTTCTGATTTCTGGACTAGCAGCAATGACAATGAGCAGTTCTTC.

V is TRBV5-1 and J is TRBJ2-2, with 7 bases aligning to TRBD1. In germline, CDR1 is SGHRS, CDR2 YFSETQ. This CDR3 has 13 residues. V trimming: 8 bases; J trimming: 1 base; junction bases outside the gene matches: 2. The CDR3 nucleotides read TGCGCCAGTGGACAGGTGAACACCGGGGAGCTGTTTTTT. Translated: CASGQVNTGELFF.

This clonotype turned up a few times. The chain employs TRBV7-8 and TRBJ2-1, with a possible D match to TRBD2 (5 bases). Trimming took 5 bases from V and 12 from J, leaving 17 bases between them. Germline CDR1 is SGHVS and CDR2 is FQNEAQ. The CDR3 totals 13 residues. Here the CDR3 reads CASSQADLTGQFF. CDR3 DNA: TGTGCCAGCAGCCAAGCGGACCTCACTGGGCAGTTCTTC.

This clonotype has only a few counts. The V call is TRBV7-2, the J call TRBJ2-1; D remains ambiguous. This CDR3 contains 14 residues. V was cut by 7 bases and J by 7 bases, with 17 bases left in between. Germline V CDR1 and CDR2: SGHTA, FQGNSA. The DNA for the CDR3 is TGTGCCAGCAACCTCCGCGGCGCTGATAATGAGCAGTTCTTC. This translates into CASNLRGADNEQFF.

This chain connects TRBV14 to TRBJ1-1, with D unclear. The CDR3 totals 13 residues. Per the germline V gene, CDR1 is SGHDN and CDR2 is FVKESK. V was shortened by 1 base and J by 8 bases, with 11 bases between the two germline ends. DNA of the CDR3: TGTGCCAGCAGCCAAGCCATTTGGTGGGAAGCTTTCTTT. This codes for CASSQAIWWEAFF.